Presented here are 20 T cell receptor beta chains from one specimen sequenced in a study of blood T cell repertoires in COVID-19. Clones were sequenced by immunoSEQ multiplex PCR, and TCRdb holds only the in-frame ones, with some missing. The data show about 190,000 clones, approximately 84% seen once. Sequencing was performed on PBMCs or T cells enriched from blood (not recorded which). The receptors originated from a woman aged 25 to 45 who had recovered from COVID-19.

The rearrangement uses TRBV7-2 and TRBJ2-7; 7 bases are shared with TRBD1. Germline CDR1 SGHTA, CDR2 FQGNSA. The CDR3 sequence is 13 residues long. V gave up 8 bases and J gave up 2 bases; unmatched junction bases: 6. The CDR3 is CASGPGTAYEQYF. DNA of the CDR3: TGTGCCAGCGGGCCTGGGACAGCCTACGAGCAGTACTTC.

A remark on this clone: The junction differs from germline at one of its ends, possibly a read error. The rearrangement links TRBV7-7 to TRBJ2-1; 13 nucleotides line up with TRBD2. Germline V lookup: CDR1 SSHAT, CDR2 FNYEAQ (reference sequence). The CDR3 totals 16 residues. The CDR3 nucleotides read TGTGCTAGCAGCCTGGGACTAGCGGGAATGGGGAGTGAGCAGTTCTTC. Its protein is CASSLGLAGMGSEQFF.

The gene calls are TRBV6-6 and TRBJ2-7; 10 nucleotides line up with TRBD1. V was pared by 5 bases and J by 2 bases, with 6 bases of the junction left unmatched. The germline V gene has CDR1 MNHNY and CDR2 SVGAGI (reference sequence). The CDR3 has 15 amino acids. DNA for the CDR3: TGTGCCAGCAGTATGAAGGGACAGGGGACCTACGAGCAGTACTTC. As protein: CASSMKGQGTYEQYF.

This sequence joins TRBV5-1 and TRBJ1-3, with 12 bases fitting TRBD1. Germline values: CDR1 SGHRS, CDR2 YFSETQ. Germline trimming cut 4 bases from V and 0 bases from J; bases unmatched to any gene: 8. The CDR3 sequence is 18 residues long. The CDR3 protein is CASSGGTGGAGSGNTIYF. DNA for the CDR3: TGCGCCAGCAGCGGGGGGACAGGGGGCGCCGGCTCTGGAAACACCATATATTTT. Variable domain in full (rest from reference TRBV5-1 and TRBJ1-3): KAGVTQTPRYLIKTRGQQVTLSCSPISGHRSVSWYQQTPGQGLQFLFEYFSETQRNKGNFPGRFSGRQFSNSRSEMNVSTLELGDSALYLCASSGGTGGAGSGNTIYFGEGSWLTVV.

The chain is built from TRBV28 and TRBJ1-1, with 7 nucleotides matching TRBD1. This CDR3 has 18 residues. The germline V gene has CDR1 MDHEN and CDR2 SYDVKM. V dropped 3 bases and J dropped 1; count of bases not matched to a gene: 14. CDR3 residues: CASSFPKITGAGNTEAFF. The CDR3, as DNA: TGTGCCAGCAGTTTCCCTAAAATAACAGGGGCGGGGAACACTGAAGCTTTCTTT.

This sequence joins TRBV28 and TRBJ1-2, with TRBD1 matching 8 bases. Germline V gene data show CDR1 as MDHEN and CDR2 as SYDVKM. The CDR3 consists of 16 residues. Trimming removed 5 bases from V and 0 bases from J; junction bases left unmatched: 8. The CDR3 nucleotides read TGTGCCAGCAGTATCCGGACAGGGAAAGCTAACTATGGCTACACCTTC. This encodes CASSIRTGKANYGYTF.

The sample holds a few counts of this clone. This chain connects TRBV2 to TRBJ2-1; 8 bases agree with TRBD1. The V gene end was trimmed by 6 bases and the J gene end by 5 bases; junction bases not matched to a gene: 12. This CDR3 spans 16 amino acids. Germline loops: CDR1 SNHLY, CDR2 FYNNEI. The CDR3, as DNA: TGTGCCAGCAGAGAAACCGGGACAGGAATAAACAATGAGCAGTTCTTC. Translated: CASRETGTGINNEQFF.

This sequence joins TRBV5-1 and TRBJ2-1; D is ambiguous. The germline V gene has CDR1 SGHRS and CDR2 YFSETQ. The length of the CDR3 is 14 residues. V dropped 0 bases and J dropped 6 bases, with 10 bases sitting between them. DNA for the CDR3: TGCGCCAGCAGCTTGGAAGCCTTCGCCAATGAGCAGTTCTTC. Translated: CASSLEAFANEQFF.

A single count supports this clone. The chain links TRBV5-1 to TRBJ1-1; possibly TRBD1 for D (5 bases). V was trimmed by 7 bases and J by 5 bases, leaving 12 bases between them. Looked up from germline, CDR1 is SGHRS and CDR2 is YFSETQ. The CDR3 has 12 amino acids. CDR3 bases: TGCGCCAGCGCCGTTCAGGGAACTGAAGCTTTCTTT. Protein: CASAVQGTEAFF.

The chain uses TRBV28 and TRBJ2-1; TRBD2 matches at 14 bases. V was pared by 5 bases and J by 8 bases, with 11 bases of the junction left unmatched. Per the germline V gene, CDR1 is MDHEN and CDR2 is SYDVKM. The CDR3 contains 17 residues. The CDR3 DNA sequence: TGTGCCAGCAGTCCGCCGGGACTAGCGGGAGTTGGCGATGAGCAGTTCTTC. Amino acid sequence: CASSPPGLAGVGDEQFF.

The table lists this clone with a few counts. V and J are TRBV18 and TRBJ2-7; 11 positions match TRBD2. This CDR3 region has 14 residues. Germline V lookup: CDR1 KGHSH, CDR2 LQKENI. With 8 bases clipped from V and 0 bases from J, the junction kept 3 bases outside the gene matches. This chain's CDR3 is CASRSGRASYEQYF. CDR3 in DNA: TGTGCCAGCCGTAGCGGGAGGGCCTCCTACGAGCAGTACTTC.

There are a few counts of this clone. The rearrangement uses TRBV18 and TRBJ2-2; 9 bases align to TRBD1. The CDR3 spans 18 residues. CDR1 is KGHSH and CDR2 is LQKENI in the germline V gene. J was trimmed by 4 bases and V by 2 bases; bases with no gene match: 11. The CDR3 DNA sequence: TGTGCCAGCTCACCATTTCGCGGACAGGGGCCGTCCACCGGGGAGCTGTTTTTT. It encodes CASSPFRGQGPSTGELFF.

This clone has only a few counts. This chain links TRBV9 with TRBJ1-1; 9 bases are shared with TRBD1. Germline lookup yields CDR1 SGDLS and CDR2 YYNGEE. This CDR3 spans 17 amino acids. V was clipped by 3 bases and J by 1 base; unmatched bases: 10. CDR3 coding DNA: TGTGCCAGCAGCGCCGTCCCGGGACAGGGACCGAACACTGAAGCTTTCTTT. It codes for CASSAVPGQGPNTEAFF. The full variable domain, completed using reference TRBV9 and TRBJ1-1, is DSGVTQTPKHLITATGQRVTLRCSPRSGDLSVYWYQQSLDQGLQFLIQYYNGEERAKGNILERFSAQQFPDLHSELNLSSLELGDSALYFCASSAVPGQGPNTEAFFGQGTRLTVV.

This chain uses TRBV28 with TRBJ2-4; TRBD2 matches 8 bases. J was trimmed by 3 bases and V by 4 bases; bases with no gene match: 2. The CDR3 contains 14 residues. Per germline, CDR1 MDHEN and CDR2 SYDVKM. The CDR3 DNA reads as TGTGCCAGCAGTTCCGGGGGGGGCAAAAACATTCAGTACTTC. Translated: CASSSGGGKNIQYF. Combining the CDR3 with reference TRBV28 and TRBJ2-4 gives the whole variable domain DVKVTQSSRYLVKRTGEKVFLECVQDMDHENMFWYRQDPGLGLRLIYFSYDVKMKEKGDIPEGYSVSREKKERFSLILESASTNQTSMYLCASSSGGGKNIQYFGAGTRLSVL.

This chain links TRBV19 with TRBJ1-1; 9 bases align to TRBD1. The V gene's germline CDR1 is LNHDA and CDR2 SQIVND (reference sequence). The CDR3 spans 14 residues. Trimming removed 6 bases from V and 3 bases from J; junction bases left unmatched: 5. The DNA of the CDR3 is TGTGCCAGTAGCTACAGGGGGCATGACACTGAAGCTTTCTTT. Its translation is CASSYRGHDTEAFF.

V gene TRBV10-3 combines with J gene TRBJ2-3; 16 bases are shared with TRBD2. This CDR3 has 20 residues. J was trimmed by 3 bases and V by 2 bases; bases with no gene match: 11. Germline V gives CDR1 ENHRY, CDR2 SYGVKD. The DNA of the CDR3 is TGTGCCATCAGTGAGCCCTCCGGGACTAGCGGGGGGGCTTTGACAGATACGCAGTATTTT. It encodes CAISEPSGTSGGALTDTQYF.

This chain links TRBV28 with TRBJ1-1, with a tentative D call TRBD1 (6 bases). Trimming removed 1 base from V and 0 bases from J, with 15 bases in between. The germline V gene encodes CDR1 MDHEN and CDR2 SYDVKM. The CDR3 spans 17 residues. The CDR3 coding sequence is TGTGCCAGCAGTTTATTTTCGGGACAAATTATGAACACTGAAGCTTTCTTT. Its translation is CASSLFSGQIMNTEAFF.

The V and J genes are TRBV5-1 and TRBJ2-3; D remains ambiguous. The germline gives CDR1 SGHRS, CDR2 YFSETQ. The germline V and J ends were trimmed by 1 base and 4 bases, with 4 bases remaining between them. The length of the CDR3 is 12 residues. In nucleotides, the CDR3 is TGCGCCAGCAGCTTGCGGGCAGATACGCAGTATTTT. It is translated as CASSLRADTQYF.

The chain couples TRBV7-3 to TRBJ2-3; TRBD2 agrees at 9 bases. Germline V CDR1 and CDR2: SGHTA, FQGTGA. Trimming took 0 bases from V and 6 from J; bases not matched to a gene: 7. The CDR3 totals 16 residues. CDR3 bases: TGTGCCAGCAGCTTAACCCCACGGGCGGGAGGGGATACGCAGTATTTT. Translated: CASSLTPRAGGDTQYF.

The CDR3: CASSFSGNSYNEQFF. The CDR3 coding sequence is TGTGCCAGCAGCTTTAGCGGGAACTCCTACAATGAGCAGTTCTTC. The rearrangement links TRBV7-2 to TRBJ2-1; 8 positions agree with TRBD2. With V trimmed by 3 bases and J by 0 bases, 1 base remained unmatched. CDR3 length: 15 residues. Germline CDR1 reads SGHTA; CDR2 reads FQGNSA.